This TCR beta chain was identified during a study of CXCR3-negative and CXCR3-positive naive CD8 T cells. Study results and caveats: A higher hydrophobicity marked the TRB CDR3s of CXCR3-positive naive cells versus CXCR3-negative naive cells. Comparison of naive subsets found surface CD5 to be comparable, and TCR strength was inferred on the basis of TRB CDR3 properties.

A remark on this clonotype: Its cognate antigen is unknown.

Germline CDR1 and CDR2: MNHEY and SVGAGI. The CDR3 loop spans 16 amino acids. 5' RACE with UMI labels generated the TRB cDNA libraries. TCRdb reprocessed the 5' RACE reads; each CDR3 protein has one entry and no DNA is given. This sample's table reports 80,000 to 100,000 distinct CDR3 sequences. The chain employs TRBV6-5 and TRBJ2-3; TCRdb's D call, TRBD1, is unchecked because there is no DNA. The TCR originated in a human donor in good health. Some clones in this sample may be carry-over from other donors' samples. Sequencing used naive CXCR3+ CD8+ T cells from blood. This sample's subset: CD45RO-CCR7+CD27+CD95- naive CD8+ T cells expressing CXCR3 (TNR3+). CDR3 sequence: CASSEDRGVSTDTQYF.